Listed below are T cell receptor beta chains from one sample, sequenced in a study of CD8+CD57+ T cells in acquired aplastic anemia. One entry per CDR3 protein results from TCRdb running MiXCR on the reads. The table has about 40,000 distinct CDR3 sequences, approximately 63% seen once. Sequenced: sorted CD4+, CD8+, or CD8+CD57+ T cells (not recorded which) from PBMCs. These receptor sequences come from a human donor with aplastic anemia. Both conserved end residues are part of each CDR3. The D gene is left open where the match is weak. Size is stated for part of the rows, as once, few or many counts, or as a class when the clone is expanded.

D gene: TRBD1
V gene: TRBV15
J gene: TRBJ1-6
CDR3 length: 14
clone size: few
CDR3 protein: CATSQRDRNSPLHF
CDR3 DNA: TGTGCCACCAGCCAGCGGGACAGAAATTCACCCCTCCACTTT

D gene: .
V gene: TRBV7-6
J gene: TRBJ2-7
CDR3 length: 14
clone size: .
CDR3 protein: CASSVKRQFDEQYF
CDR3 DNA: TGTGCCAGCAGCGTCAAACGACAGTTCGACGAGCAGTACTTC

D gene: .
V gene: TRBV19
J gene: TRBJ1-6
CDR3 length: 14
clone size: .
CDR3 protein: CASSWSSYNSPLHF
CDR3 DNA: TGTGCCAGTAGTTGGAGCTCCTATAATTCACCCCTCCACTTT

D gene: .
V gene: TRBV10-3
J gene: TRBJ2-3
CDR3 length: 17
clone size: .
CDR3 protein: CAISERLPGIGTDTQYF
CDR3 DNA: TGTGCCATCAGTGAGAGGCTCCCGGGCATTGGCACAGATACGCAGTATTTT

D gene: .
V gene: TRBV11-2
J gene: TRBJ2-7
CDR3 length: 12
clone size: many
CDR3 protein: CASSLLSLEQYF
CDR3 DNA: TGTGCCAGCAGCTTATTATCCCTCGAGCAGTACTTC

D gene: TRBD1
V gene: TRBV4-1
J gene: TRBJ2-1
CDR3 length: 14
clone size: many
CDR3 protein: CASNVRQGFRGQFF
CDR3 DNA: TGCGCCAGCAACGTGCGACAGGGCTTCCGTGGGCAGTTCTTC

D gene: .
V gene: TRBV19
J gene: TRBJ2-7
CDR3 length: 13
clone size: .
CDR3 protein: CASSQTETYEQYF
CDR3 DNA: TGTGCCAGTAGTCAGACGGAGACCTACGAGCAGTACTTC

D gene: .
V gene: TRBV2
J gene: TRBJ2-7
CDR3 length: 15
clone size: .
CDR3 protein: CASSEGGGSTYEQYF
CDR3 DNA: TGTGCCAGCAGTGAAGGGGGGGGCAGTACCTACGAGCAGTACTTC

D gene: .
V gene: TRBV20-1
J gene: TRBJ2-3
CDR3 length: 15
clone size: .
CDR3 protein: CSALPDSPSTDTQYF
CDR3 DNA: TGCAGTGCCTTACCGGACAGCCCTAGCACAGATACGCAGTATTTT

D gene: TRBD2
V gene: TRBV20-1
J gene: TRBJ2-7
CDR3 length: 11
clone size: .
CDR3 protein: CSAKLALEQYF
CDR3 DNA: TGCAGTGCTAAACTAGCGCTCGAGCAGTACTTC

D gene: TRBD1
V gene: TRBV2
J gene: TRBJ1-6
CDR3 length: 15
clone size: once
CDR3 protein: CASSDLGQGNSPLHF
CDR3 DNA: TGTGCCAGCAGTGACTTGGGACAGGGTAATTCACCCCTCCACTTT

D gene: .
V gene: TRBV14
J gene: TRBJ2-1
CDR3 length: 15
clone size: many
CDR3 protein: CASSHRTQSYNEQFF
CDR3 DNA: TGTGCCAGCAGCCACCGGACTCAATCCTACAATGAGCAGTTCTTC

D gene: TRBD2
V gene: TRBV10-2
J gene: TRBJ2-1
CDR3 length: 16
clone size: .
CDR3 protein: CASSESLTSSLSEQFF
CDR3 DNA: TGCGCCAGCAGTGAGTCATTGACTAGCTCCCTCTCAGAGCAGTTCTTC

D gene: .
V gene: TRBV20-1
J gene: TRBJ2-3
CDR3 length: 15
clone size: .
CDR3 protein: CSAALGVRETDTQYF
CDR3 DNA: TGCAGTGCAGCCCTAGGAGTAAGGGAGACAGATACGCAGTATTTT

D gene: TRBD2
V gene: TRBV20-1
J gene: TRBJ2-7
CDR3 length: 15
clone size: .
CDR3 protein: CSAKGTSGNLYEQYF
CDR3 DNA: TGCAGTGCCAAAGGGACTAGCGGGAACCTCTACGAGCAGTACTTC

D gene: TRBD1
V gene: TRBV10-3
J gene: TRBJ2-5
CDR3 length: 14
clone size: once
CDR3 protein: CAISRTGVQETQYF
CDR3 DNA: TGTGCCATCAGCAGGACAGGGGTGCAAGAGACCCAGTACTTC